Below, one T cell receptor (beta chain) is given with its context. Its target is not known. Prepared libraries of TCR beta cDNA carried unique molecular identifiers. Input populations of 1 to 10 million T cells gave rise to approximately 500,000 cDNA molecules. TCRdb redid the calling of the PCR reads with MiXCR, one entry per CDR3 protein. The table shows a few hundred thousand distinct CDR3 sequences, with around 40% occurring only once. This sample stems from a study of post-analysis software for immune sequencing data. Study-level points and caveats: With TRBV5-6, TRBV5-1 and TRBV20-1 included, about five TRBV segments were more frequent in patients than in controls. Those with multiple sclerosis, the patient group, showed significantly lower normalized Chao1 diversity than controls. F-measure co-clustering was strong for batch-matched samples.

Germline CDR1 reads SGHTA; CDR2 reads FQGNSA. The CDR3 spans 15 residues. V was clipped by 0 bases and J by 6 bases, with 14 bases between them. This sequence was found in a girl aged 5 to 17 with multiple sclerosis. This rearrangement joins TRBV7-2 to TRBJ1-2; D unresolved. Sequenced material: blood. The CDR3 loop is CASSLARGMKDGYTF. In nucleotides, the CDR3 is TGTGCCAGCAGCTTAGCGCGTGGGATGAAAGATGGCTACACCTTC.